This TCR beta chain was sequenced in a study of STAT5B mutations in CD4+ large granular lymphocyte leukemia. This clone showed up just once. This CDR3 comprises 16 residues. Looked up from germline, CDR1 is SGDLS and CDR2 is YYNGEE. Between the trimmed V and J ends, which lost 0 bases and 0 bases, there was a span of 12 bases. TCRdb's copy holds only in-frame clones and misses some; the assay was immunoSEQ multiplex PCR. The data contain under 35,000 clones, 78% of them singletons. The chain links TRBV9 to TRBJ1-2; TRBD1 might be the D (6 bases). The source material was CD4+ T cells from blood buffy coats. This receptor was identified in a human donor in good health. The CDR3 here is CASSVGLGQTNYGYTF. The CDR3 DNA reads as TGTGCCAGCAGCGTAGGATTAGGACAGACTAACTATGGCTACACCTTC.